Given below is one T cell receptor beta chain in context. The germline gives CDR1 MGHDK, CDR2 SYGVNS. V lost 4 bases and J lost 0, with 16 bases in between. The CDR3 covers 16 residues. This sample stems from a study of CD8+CD57+ T cells in acquired aplastic anemia. TCR beta VDJ and CDR3 profiling used genomic DNA as template. TCRdb redid the calling of the reads with MiXCR, one entry per CDR3 protein. The sample has 150,000 to 200,000 distinct CDR3 sequences, around 50% seen once. All patients picked for sequencing had shown, by flow cytometry, an expansion of CD8+CD57+ cells. The sequenced sample was sorted CD4+, CD8+, or CD8+CD57+ T cells (not recorded which) from PBMCs. The rearrangement joins TRBV25-1 to TRBJ2-7; D may be TRBD1 (6 bases). This receptor was taken from a human donor with aplastic anemia. CDR3 loop: CASSAATGTSSYEQYF. The CDR3 DNA follows: TGTGCCAGCAGTGCGGCAACCGGGACAAGCTCCTACGAGCAGTACTTC.